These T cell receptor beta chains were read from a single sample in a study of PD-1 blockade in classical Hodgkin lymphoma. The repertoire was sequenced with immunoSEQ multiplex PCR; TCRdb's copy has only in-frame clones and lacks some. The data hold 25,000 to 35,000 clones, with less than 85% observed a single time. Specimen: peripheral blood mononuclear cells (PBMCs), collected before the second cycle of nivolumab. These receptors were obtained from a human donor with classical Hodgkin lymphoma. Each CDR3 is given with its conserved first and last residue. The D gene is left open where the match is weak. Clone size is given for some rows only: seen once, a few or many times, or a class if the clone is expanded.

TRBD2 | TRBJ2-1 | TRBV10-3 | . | TGTGCCATCAGTGGCCGGGGGGAGGGCCTGGGTGAGCAGTTCTTC | CAISGRGEGLGEQFF
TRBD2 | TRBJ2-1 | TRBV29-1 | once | TGCAGCGTTGCCGGGACTAGCCGAAGCTCCTACAATGAGCAGTTCTTC | CSVAGTSRSSYNEQFF
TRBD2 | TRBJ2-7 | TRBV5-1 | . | TGCGCCAGCAGCTTGGCTCTAGCGGGAGGTTCCTACGAGCAGTACTTC | CASSLALAGGSYEQYF
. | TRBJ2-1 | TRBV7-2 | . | TGTGCCAGCAGTTACAGCGTTGACAATGAGCAGTTCTTC | CASSYSVDNEQFF
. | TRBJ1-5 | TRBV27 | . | TGTGCCACAAGAAAGGCAGCTTATAGCAATCAGCCCCAGCATTTT | CATRKAAYSNQPQHF
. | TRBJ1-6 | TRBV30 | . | TGTGCCGCCGTACAGATTTCAGCTTCACCCCTCCACTTT | CAAVQISASPLHF
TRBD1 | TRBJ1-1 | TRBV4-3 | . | TGCGCCAGCAGCCAAGCGGGACAGGGGAGGGCTTTCTTT | CASSQAGQGRAFF
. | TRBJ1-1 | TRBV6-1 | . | TGTGCCAGCAGCACGGCTCCCCCGAACACTGAAGCTTTCTTT | CASSTAPPNTEAFF
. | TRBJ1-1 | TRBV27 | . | TGTGCCAGCAGTTTATTAGGGGACAAATACACTGAAGCTTTCTTT | CASSLLGDKYTEAFF
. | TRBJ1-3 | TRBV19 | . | TGTGCCAGTAGTCCGCTTGGTGGGGCTGGAAACACCATATATTTT | CASSPLGGAGNTIYF
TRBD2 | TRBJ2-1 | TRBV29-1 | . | TGCAGCGTTGAAGATTGGCGGGGGGGCCGGAGTGAGCAGTTCTTC | CSVEDWRGGRSEQFF
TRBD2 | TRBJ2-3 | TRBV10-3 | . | TGTGCCATCAGTGCTAGCGGGGGCGATACGCAGTATTTT | CAISASGGDTQYF
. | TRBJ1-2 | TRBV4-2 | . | TGTGCCAGCAGCCCTCAGGCAAACTATGGCTACACCTTC | CASSPQANYGYTF
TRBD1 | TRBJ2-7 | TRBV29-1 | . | TGCAGCGCAGGACAGGAGTACTACGAGCAGTACTTC | CSAGQEYYEQYF